This T cell receptor beta chain was identified during a study of blood T cell repertoires in COVID-19. The data were produced by immunoSEQ multiplex PCR, yet TCRdb's version contains in-frame clones alone and is incomplete. The sample consists of some 200,000 clones, nearly 80% of them appearing once. CDR1 is SQVTM, CDR2 ANQGSEA, per germline. V lost 3 bases to trimming and J lost 5 bases; unmatched junction nucleotides: 14. The CDR3 sequence is 17 residues long. This clone has just one count. This TCR was sampled from an older woman with acute or convalescent COVID-19. The gene calls are TRBV29-1 and TRBJ2-1; 9 nucleotides agree with TRBD2. Sequenced sample: peripheral blood. The CDR3 here is CSVDPREGRGRHNEQFF. The CDR3 DNA follows: TGCAGCGTTGATCCGCGGGAGGGCCGGGGGAGGCACAATGAGCAGTTCTTC.